Following are 17 T cell receptor beta chains from one sample sequenced in a study of cytomegalovirus exposure and HLA in healthy donors. Both 60 Vbeta primers and 13 Jbeta primers went into the PCR. TCRdb's table, derived via immunoSEQ multiplex PCR, lists solely in-frame clones and lacks some. The data hold under 200,000 clones, with roughly 79% observed a single time. Sequencing input: PBMCs. The receptors originated from a woman in her 30s in good health and CMV-seropositive.

V and J are TRBV7-9 and TRBJ1-5; D call uncertain. This CDR3 is built from 13 residues. Trimming pared 3 bases from V and 1 base from J, leaving 4 bases between. CDR1 and CDR2 from the germline V gene are SEHNR and FQNEAQ (reference sequence). This CDR3 is CASSFISNQPQHF. As DNA, the CDR3 is TGTGCCAGCAGCTTTATCAGCAATCAGCCCCAGCATTTT.

Only a few counts were recorded for this clone. This chain joins TRBV5-4 and TRBJ1-4, with D possibly matching TRBD1 (6 bases). This CDR3 is built from 15 residues. Trimming removed 1 base at V and 7 bases at J, with 14 bases between. From germline, CDR1 is SGHNT and CDR2 YYREEE (reference sequence). CDR3 residues: CASSLRSSGAEKLFF. The CDR3 DNA is TGTGCCAGCAGCTTGAGGAGCTCAGGGGCTGAAAAACTGTTTTTT.

The chain carries TRBV20-1 and TRBJ1-2; D ambiguous. The CDR3 spans 11 residues. The ends were cut back, 2 bases at V and 5 bases at J, with 6 bases in the middle. Germline assignment: CDR1 DFQATT and CDR2 SNEGSKA (reference sequence). CDR3 DNA: TGCAGTGCTAGATCCGGTTATGGCTACACCTTC. Its protein product is CSARSGYGYTF.

V and J are TRBV5-4 and TRBJ1-3, with a weak D call TRBD1 (5 bases). V lost 1 base and J 0 bases, leaving 8 bases between the germline ends. This CDR3 is built from 15 residues. The germline CDR1 and CDR2 sequences are SGHNT and YYREEE (reference sequence). Here the CDR3 DNA reads TGTGCCAGCAGCTTGTTAGGGGTCTCTGGAAACACCATATATTTT. Protein sequence: CASSLLGVSGNTIYF.

This chain connects TRBV27 to TRBJ1-1, with 9 bases lining up with TRBD1. V trimming: 1 base; J trimming: 3 bases; junction bases outside the gene matches: 6. Germline values: CDR1 MNHEY, CDR2 SMNVEV (reference sequence). This CDR3 spans 16 amino acids. CDR3 bases: TGTGCCAGCAGTTTATATACAGGGGGCATGGACACTGAAGCTTTCTTT. Its protein product is CASSLYTGGMDTEAFF.

This chain connects TRBV2 to TRBJ2-7; maybe TRBD1 (6 bases). Germline V gene data show CDR1 as SNHLY and CDR2 as FYNNEI. This CDR3 comprises 12 residues. Trimming shortened V by 7 bases and J by 4 bases, and 11 bases separated the two germline ends. The CDR3 is CASNRDTYEQYF. In nucleotides, the CDR3 is TGTGCCAGCAACCGGGACACTTACGAGCAGTACTTC.

The gene calls are TRBV5-1 and TRBJ2-2, with TRBD2 matching over 14 bases. There are 19 residues in the CDR3. J was trimmed by 2 bases and V by 4 bases; bases with no gene match: 10. The V gene's germline CDR1 is SGHRS and CDR2 YFSETQ. DNA of the CDR3: TGCGCCAGCAGCCTCGGACTAGCGGGGGGCGGACTTAACACCGGGGAGCTGTTTTTT. Encoded protein: CASSLGLAGGGLNTGELFF.

The chain combines TRBV6-1 with TRBJ1-1, with a tentative D call TRBD1 (5 bases). CDR3 length: 15 amino acids. The germline CDR1 and CDR2 sequences are MNHNS and SASEGT. V was trimmed by 3 bases and J by 1 base, leaving 12 bases between them. The CDR3 sequence: CASSDPQAPNTEAFF. The CDR3 DNA follows: TGTGCCAGCAGTGATCCACAGGCCCCGAACACTGAAGCTTTCTTT.

This clone has only one observation. The DNA for the CDR3 is TGTGCTAGTGGTTTGCCACGGTCGGGGTACCAAGAGACCCAGTACTTC. As protein: CASGLPRSGYQETQYF. V is TRBV12-5 and J is TRBJ2-5; D might be TRBD2 (5 bases). Germline loops: CDR1 LGHNT, CDR2 FRNRAP. Trimming pared 2 bases from V and 0 bases from J, leaving 13 bases between. This CDR3 comprises 16 residues.

Concerning this clone: This sample includes further DNA sequences coding for the same CDR3. The chain has TRBV5-6 and TRBJ2-7, with 8 bases that match TRBD1. There are 15 residues in the CDR3. Looked up from germline, CDR1 is SGHDT and CDR2 is YYEEEE. V lost 0 bases to trimming and J lost 1 base; unmatched junction nucleotides: 3. CDR3 in amino acids: CASSLGQGWSYEQYF. CDR3 in DNA: TGTGCCAGCAGCTTGGGACAGGGGTGGTCCTACGAGCAGTACTTC. The full variable domain, with the rest looked up from reference TRBV5-6 and TRBJ2-7, is DAGVTQSPTHLIKTRGQQVTLRCSPKSGHDTVSWYQQALGQGPQFIFQYYEEEERQRGNFPDRFSGHQFPNYSSELNVNALLLGDSALYLCASSLGQGWSYEQYFGPGTRLTVT.

The V and J genes are TRBV27 and TRBJ1-1; 10 nucleotides align to TRBD1. This CDR3 comprises 13 residues. Germline CDR1 MNHEY, CDR2 SMNVEV (reference sequence). V lost 4 bases to trimming and J lost 7 bases; unmatched junction nucleotides: 3. As DNA, the CDR3 is TGTGCCAGCAGTTGGGACAGGGGATTTGAAGCTTTCTTT. This sequence encodes CASSWDRGFEAFF.

The CDR3 DNA reads as TGTGCCAGCAGTCAGGGGCCACTTGAAGAGACCCAGTACTTC. Encoded protein: CASSQGPLEETQYF. The chain joins TRBV16 to TRBJ2-5, with D tentatively TRBD1 (6 bases). This CDR3 is built from 14 residues. The V end was cut by 6 bases, the J end by 3 bases, with 14 bases between. Germline CDR1 and CDR2: KGHSY and FQNENV.

J is TRBJ2-5 and V is TRBV18; D call uncertain. Germline-derived CDR1 and CDR2 are KGHSH and LQKENI. There are 13 residues in the CDR3. V was clipped by 2 bases and J by 4 bases, with 8 bases between them. The CDR3 DNA sequence: TGTGCCAGCTCACCAGGTAACGGAGAGACCCAGTACTTC. Translated, it gives CASSPGNGETQYF. Variable domain in full (rest from reference TRBV18 and TRBJ2-5): NAGVMQNPRHLVRRRGQEARLRCSPMKGHSHVYWYRQLPEEGLKFMVYLQKENIIDESGMPKERFSAEFPKEGPSILRIQQVVRGDSAAYFCASSPGNGETQYFGPGTRLLVL.

This chain joins TRBV14 and TRBJ2-3; possibly TRBD2 for D (5 bases). The V gene's germline CDR1 is SGHDN and CDR2 FVKESK. V lost 1 base and J 0 bases, leaving 14 bases between the germline ends. This CDR3 is built from 17 residues. CDR3 nucleotide sequence: TGTGCCAGCAGCCAAGCTGGAGGAACTTTTAGCACAGATACGCAGTATTTT. Amino acid sequence: CASSQAGGTFSTDTQYF. The whole variable domain, filled in from reference TRBV14 and TRBJ2-3, reads EAGVTQFPSHSVIEKGQTVTLRCDPISGHDNLYWYRRVMGKEIKFLLHFVKESKQDESGMPNNRFLAERTGGTYSTLKVQPAELEDSGVYFCASSQAGGTFSTDTQYFGPGTRLTVL.

The chain combines TRBV30 with TRBJ2-2; D possibly corresponds to TRBD1 (6 bases). The length of the CDR3 is 13 residues. Trimming stripped 8 bases from V and 0 bases from J, with 10 bases between. CDR1 and CDR2 (germline): GTSNPN, SVGIG (reference sequence). For the CDR3, the DNA is TGTGCCGGACAGTCCCCGAACACCGGGGAGCTGTTTTTT. This encodes CAGQSPNTGELFF.

The DNA for the CDR3 is TGTGCCATCACTAATCAAAACACCATATATTTT. Translating it yields CAITNQNTIYF. This rearrangement joins TRBV10-3 to TRBJ1-3; D is unresolved. CDR3 length: 11 amino acids. Germline CDR1 reads ENHRY; CDR2 reads SYGVKD. V lost 7 bases and J lost 6, with 7 bases in between.

J is TRBJ2-3 and V is TRBV6-5, with D possibly matching TRBD2 (6 bases). V lost 8 bases and J 0 bases, leaving 15 bases between the germline ends. Per germline, CDR1 MNHEY and CDR2 SVGAGI. The CDR3 runs 15 residues. DNA of the CDR3: TGTGCCAGCCTGGCCGGGAGAGCTAGCACAGATACGCAGTATTTT. Its protein product is CASLAGRASTDTQYF.